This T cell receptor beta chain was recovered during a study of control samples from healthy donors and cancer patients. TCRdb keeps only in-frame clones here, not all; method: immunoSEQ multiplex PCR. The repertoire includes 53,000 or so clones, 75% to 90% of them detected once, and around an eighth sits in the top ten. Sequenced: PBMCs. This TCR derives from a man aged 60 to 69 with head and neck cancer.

The CDR3: CASGLGTNLINYGYTF. The CDR3 bases are TGTGCTAGTGGTTTGGGGACAAACCTCATTAACTATGGCTACACCTTC. The chain has TRBV12-5 and TRBJ1-2; possible D gene TRBD1, 5 bases. The CDR3 length is 16 residues. Trimming left V 1 base short and J 1 base short, with 13 bases between. Per germline, CDR1 LGHNT and CDR2 FRNRAP.